This T cell receptor beta chain originates from a study of spatial heterogeneity in lung cancer. Every TCR cDNA molecule carried a tag that served as a unique molecular identifier. TCRdb itself ran the 5' RACE reads through MiXCR, one entry per CDR3 protein. Seen here are 4,200 or so distinct CDR3 sequences, about 8.8% observed once, and the top ten hold 6.5% to 7.5%. The time point: sample taken at primary tumor resection. Donors were roughly 70 untreated early-stage non-small cell lung cancer patients. Material for sequencing was whole RNA from tumor, nontumor lung or frozen PBMC, left unsorted. The receptor was isolated from a female donor with early-stage non-small cell lung cancer. Here the sequenced sample was normal lung tissue next to the tumor, taken at surgery.

In nucleotides, the CDR3 is TGTGCCAGCAAATTAGCCGCGGGACAGGGTATCTACGAGCAGTACTTC. It specifies CASKLAAGQGIYEQYF. V gene TRBV7-2 combines with J gene TRBJ2-7, with 9 bases that match TRBD1. The V gene's germline CDR1 is SGHTA and CDR2 FQGNSA. The CDR3 has 16 residues. J lost 3 bases, V lost 7 bases, and 13 bases had no gene match.